The TCR beta chain under discussion was sequenced for a study of T cells in Graves' hyperthyroidism and ophthalmopathy. The investigators amplified TCR beta CDR3 regions from RNA transcripts. Primed by the HTBI set, a first-round RT-PCR was run on the TCR CDR3. TCRdb recomputed calls from the multiplex PCR reads with MiXCR, one row per CDR3 protein. The sample includes fewer than 900,000 distinct CDR3 sequences, about 17% seen only once; the top ten take over 7.5%. Overall study findings and caveats: In the blood, most expanded thyroid clonotypes above 0.001 appeared as well.

Germline CDR1 is SQVTM and CDR2 is ANQGSEA. Unmatched junction bases numbered 6, after V lost 4 bases and J lost 12 bases. This CDR3 spans 11 amino acids. Points on this clonotype: Its antigen remains unidentified.

Patients aged 18 to 65 had newly diagnosed hyperthyroidism lasting under 2 months. Approximately 10 ml of fresh peripheral blood supplied the PBMCs. The receptor was derived from a man between 18 and 29 years old with Graves' hyperthyroidism. Material: blood. The genes are TRBV29-1 and TRBJ2-1; 7 bases align to TRBD2. CDR3 loop: CSVALTGGQFF. In nucleotides, the CDR3 is TGCAGCGTTGCCCTTACGGGGGGGCAGTTCTTC.